This entry concerns a single T cell receptor beta chain. It lacks a known antigen. Per-base quality was not reported, and no clone a single base away is much larger than it. This sample is part of a study of blood T cell repertoires in COVID-19 (TCRdb year 2020). About the full investigation: The collaborator samples originated in the United States, Italy and Spain and spanned the acute and convalescent phases of COVID-19. The material from the prospective study consisted of cDNA or gDNA derived from T cells, B-cell-depleted T cells, or PBMCs. The dataset comprised deeply sampled blood TCRbeta repertoires from subjects exposed to, actively infected with, or recovered from COVID-19. A freely available public database, intended as a resource for researchers studying the immune response to SARS-CoV-2, is where the repertoires were released. Samples were obtained from the ongoing ImmuneRACE study (first 160 participants) and from 1,254 subjects provided by 6 global collaborators. Nearly every sample came with metadata listing a de-identified subject ID, COVID-19 status, age in years and sex. Where HLA class I and class II types were available, the types were taken from metadata supplied by the sample provider, not from assay-based typing.

The paper's findings and limits, for the study overall: How much clinical and demographic metadata was included differed by source and by participant, and the metadata was provided uncurated.

Reading the germline V gene gives CDR1 SQVTM and CDR2 ANQGSEA. The CDR3, cysteine through phenylalanine, is 13 amino acids long. Kept here is only the CDR3 DNA, which spans 39 bases and is read in frame from base 1. Relative to germline, V is missing 5 bases and J is missing 5 bases, with 2 bases of the junction outside any gene match. TCRbeta CDR3 regions were amplified from genomic DNA by means of the immunoSEQ Assay, a bias-controlled multiplex PCR. On the study's bioinformatics: Nucleated cell counts per sample were estimated from amplification of reference gene primers within the assay. To quantify the absolute abundance of each unique TCRbeta CDR3 rearrangement, sequence reads were collapsed and filtered. For each sample, productive Simpson clonality was calculated by taking the square root of Simpson's diversity index across productive rearrangements. What TCRdb holds here is the immuneACCESS table cut down to in-frame rearrangements. Part of the clones is not present; checked against another copy, under half of the missing clones reflect an unresolved V gene, and the others are unexplained. D and trimming come from the DNA, and the V and J calls and clone size come from that table. Across this sample there are more than 100,000 clones, with approximately 84% seen only once. Of the sample, about 17% is held by the ten largest clones.

Whole blood was collected in K2EDTA tubes by collaborating institutions according to the institutions' own protocols. For TCRbeta analysis, collaborator samples were shipped as frozen whole blood, as isolated PBMCs, or as DNA extracted from either sample type. Sample: peripheral blood. The TCR originated in a woman aged 80 or over with acute or convalescent COVID-19. The chain was built from TRBV29-1 and TRBJ2-1; TRBD1 matches 11 bases in the middle. The CDR3 sequence is CSVRTGGHNEQFF. The bases read TGCAGCGTTCGGACAGGGGGCCACAATGAGCAGTTCTTC.